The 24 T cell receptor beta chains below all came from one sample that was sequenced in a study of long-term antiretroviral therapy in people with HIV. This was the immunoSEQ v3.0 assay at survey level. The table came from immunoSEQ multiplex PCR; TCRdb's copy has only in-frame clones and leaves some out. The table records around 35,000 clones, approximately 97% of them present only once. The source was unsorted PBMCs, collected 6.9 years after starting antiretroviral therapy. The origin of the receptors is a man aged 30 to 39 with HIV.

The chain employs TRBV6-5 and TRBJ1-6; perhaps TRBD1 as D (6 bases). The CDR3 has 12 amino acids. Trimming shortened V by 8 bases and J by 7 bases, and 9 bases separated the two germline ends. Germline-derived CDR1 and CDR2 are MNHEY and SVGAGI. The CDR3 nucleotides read TGTGCCAGCCGGGACACCAATTCACCCCTCCACTTT. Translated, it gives CASRDTNSPLHF.

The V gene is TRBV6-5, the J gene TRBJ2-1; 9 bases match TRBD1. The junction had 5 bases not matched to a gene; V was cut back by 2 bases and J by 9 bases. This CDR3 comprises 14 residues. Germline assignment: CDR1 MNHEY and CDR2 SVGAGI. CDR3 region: CASSYRDRALEQFF. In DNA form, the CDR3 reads TGTGCCAGCAGTTACCGGGACAGGGCTCTTGAGCAGTTCTTC.

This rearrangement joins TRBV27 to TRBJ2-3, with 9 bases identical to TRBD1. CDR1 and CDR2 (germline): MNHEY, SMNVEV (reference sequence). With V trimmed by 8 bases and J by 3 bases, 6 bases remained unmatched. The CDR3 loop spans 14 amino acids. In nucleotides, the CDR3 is TGTGCCAGCGGGGACAGGGAGAGAACAGATACGCAGTATTTT. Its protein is CASGDRERTDTQYF.

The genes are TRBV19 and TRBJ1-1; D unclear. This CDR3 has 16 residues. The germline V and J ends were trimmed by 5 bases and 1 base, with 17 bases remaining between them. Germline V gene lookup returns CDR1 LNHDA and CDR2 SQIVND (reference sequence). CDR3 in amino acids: CASSPYRHQENTEAFF. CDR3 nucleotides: TGTGCCAGTAGTCCATATCGTCACCAGGAGAACACTGAAGCTTTCTTT. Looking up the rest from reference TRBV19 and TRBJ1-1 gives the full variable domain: DGGITQSPKYLFRKEGQNVTLSCEQNLNHDAMYWYRQDPGQGLRLIYYSQIVNDFQKGDIAEGYSVSREKKESFPLTVTSAQKNPTAFYLCASSPYRHQENTEAFFGQGTRLTVV.

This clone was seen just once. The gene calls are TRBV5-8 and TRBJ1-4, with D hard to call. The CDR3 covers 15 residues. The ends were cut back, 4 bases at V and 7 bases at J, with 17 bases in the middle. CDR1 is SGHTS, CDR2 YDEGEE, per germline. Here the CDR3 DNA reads TGTGCCAGCAGCCGCGGGGAATTGGTTCGTGAAAAACTGTTTTTT. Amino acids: CASSRGELVREKLFF. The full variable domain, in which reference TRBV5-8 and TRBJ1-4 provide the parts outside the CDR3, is EAGVTQSPTHLIKTRGQQATLRCSPISGHTSVYWYQQALGLGLQFLLWYDEGEERNRGNFPPRFSGRQFPNYSSELNVNALELEDSALYLCASSRGELVREKLFFGSGTQLSVL.

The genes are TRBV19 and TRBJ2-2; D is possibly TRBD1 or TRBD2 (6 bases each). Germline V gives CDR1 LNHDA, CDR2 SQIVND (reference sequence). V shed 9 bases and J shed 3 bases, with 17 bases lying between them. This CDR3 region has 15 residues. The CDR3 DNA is TGTGCCAGCTCCCCCTCGGGGGCTCACACCGGGGAGCTGTTTTTT. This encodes CASSPSGAHTGELFF.

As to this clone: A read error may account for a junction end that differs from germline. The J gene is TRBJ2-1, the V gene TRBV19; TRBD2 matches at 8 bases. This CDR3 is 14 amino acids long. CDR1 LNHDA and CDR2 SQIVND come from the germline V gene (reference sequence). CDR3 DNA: TGTGCCAGTAGGATAGCGGGAAAAAACAATGAGCAGTTCTTC. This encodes CASRIAGKNNEQFF.

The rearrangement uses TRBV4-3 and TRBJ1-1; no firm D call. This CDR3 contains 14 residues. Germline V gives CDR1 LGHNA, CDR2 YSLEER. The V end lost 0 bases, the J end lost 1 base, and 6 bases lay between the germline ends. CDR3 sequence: CASSQDRTNTEAFF. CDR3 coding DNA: TGCGCCAGCAGCCAAGATCGGACGAACACTGAAGCTTTCTTT.

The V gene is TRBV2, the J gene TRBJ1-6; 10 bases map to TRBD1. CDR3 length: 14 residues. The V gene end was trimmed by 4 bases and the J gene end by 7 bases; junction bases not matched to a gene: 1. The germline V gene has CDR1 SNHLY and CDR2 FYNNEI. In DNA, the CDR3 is TGTGCCAGCAGTGGGGGACAGGGGAATTCACCCCTCCACTTT. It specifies CASSGGQGNSPLHF.

The CDR3 is CASSPALRDLATDTQYF. The CDR3 DNA is TGTGCCAGCAGTCCAGCCCTCCGGGACCTCGCGACAGATACGCAGTATTTT. This chain connects TRBV27 to TRBJ2-3; D might be TRBD1 or TRBD2, each matching 5 bases. This CDR3 region has 17 residues. Per germline, CDR1 MNHEY and CDR2 SMNVEV (reference sequence). Trimming cost V 5 bases and J 3 bases, with 21 bases left between them.

The DNA of the CDR3 is TGTGCCAGCAGTCCTGGGGGATCCTACGAGCAGTACTTC. Amino acids: CASSPGGSYEQYF. The chain recombines TRBV9 with TRBJ2-7, with D perhaps given as TRBD1 or TRBD2 (5 bases each). CDR1 and CDR2 from the germline V gene are SGDLS and YYNGEE. The CDR3 extends over 13 amino acids. V dropped 5 bases and J dropped 1 base, with 10 bases sitting between them.

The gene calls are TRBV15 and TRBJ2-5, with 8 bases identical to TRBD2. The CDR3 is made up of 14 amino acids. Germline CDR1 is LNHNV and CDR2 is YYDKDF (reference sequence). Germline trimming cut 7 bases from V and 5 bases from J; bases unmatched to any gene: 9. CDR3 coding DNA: TGTGCCACCACGAGCGGGGGAGGTTGGGAGACCCAGTACTTC. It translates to CATTSGGGWETQYF.

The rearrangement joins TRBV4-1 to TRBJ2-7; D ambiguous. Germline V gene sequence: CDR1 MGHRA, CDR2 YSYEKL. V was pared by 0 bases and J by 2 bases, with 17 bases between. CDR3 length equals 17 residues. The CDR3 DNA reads TGCGCCAGCAGCCAAGATGCCAGGATTAAAGGACCCTACGAGCAGTACTTC. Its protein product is CASSQDARIKGPYEQYF.

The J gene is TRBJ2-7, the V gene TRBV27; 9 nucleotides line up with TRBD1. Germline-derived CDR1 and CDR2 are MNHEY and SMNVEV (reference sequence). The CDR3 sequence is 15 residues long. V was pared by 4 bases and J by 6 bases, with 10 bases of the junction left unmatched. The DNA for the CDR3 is TGTGCCAGCAGTTCTCCGGGACAGGGAAACTTCGAGCAGTACTTC. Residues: CASSSPGQGNFEQYF.

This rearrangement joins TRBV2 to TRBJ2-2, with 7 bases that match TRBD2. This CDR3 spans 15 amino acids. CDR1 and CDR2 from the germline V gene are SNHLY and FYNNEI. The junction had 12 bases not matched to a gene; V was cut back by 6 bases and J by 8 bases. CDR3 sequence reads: CASSSKRGLTGELFF. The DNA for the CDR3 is TGTGCCAGCAGCTCTAAGCGGGGTCTTACGGGGGAGCTGTTTTTT.

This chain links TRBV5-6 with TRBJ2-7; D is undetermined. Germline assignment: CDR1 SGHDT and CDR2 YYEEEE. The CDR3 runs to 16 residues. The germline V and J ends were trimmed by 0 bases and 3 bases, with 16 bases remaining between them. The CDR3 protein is CASSLETGYRIYEQYF. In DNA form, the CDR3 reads TGTGCCAGCAGCTTGGAAACCGGATATCGCATCTACGAGCAGTACTTC.

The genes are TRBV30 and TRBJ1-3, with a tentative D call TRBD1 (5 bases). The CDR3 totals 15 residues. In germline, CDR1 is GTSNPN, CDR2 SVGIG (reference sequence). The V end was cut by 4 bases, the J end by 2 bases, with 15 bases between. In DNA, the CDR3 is TGTGCCTGGACCAGCGACAGAACCACTGGAAACACCATATATTTT. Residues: CAWTSDRTTGNTIYF.

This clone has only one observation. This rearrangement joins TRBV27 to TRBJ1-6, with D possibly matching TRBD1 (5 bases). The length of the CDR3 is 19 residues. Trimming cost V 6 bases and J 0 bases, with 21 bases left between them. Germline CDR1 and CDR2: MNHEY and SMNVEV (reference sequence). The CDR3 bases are TGTGCCAGCAGCTTTCTCCGCTTGAAGGGGAGCTCCTATAATTCACCCCTCCACTTT. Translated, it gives CASSFLRLKGSSYNSPLHF.

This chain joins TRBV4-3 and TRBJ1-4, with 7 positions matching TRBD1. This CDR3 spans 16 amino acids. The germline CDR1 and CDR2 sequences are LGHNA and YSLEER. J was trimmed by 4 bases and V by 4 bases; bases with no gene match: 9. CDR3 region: CASSPTPGQFNEKLFF. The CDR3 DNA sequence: TGCGCCAGCAGCCCAACTCCGGGACAGTTTAATGAAAAACTGTTTTTT.

The CDR3 is CASSPAGTTSYEQYF. The CDR3 DNA is TGTGCCAGCAGTCCGGCCGGGACTACCTCCTACGAGCAGTACTTC. The rearrangement links TRBV27 to TRBJ2-7, with 7 bases identical to TRBD2. Germline CDR1 and CDR2: MNHEY and SMNVEV (reference sequence). Trimming cost V 5 bases and J 0 bases; bases outside gene matches: 7. The CDR3 runs 15 residues.

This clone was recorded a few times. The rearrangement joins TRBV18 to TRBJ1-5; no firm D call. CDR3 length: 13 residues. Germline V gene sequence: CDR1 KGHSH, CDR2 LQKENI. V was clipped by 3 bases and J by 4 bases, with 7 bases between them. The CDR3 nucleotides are TGTGCCAGCTCACCCGGGAGGAATCAGCCCCAGCATTTT. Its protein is CASSPGRNQPQHF.

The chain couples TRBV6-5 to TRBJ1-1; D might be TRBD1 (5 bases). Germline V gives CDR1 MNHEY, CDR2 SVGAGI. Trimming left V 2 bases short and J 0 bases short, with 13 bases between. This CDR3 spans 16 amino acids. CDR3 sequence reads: CASSYEGEAMNTEAFF. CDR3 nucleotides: TGTGCCAGCAGTTACGAAGGGGAGGCCATGAACACTGAAGCTTTCTTT.

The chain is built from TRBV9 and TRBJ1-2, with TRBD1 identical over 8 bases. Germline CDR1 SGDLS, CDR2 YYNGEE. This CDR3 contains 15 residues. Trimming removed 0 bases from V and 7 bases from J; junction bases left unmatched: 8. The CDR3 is CASSVEIRGQGGYTF. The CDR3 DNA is TGTGCCAGCAGCGTAGAAATCAGGGGGCAAGGTGGCTACACCTTC.

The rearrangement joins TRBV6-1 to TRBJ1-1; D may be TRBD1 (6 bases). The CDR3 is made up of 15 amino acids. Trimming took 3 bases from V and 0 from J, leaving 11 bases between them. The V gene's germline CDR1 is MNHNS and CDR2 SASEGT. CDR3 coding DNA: TGTGCCAGCAGTGACCCAGGGGCAGTGAACACTGAAGCTTTCTTT. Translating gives CASSDPGAVNTEAFF.